What follows are 26 T cell receptor beta chains derived from one specimen sequenced in a study of fetal regulatory T cell absence and autoimmunity. Sequencing was performed with immunoSEQ multiplex PCR; in TCRdb, only in-frame clones are kept and a portion is missing. The sample has about 95,000 clones, more than 70% seen once. The sample taken for sequencing was pancreas tissue. The receptors here all came from a male donor with IPEX syndrome.

This chain uses TRBV30 with TRBJ1-4; perhaps TRBD1 as D (6 bases). The germline gives CDR1 GTSNPN, CDR2 SVGIG (reference sequence). The CDR3 loop spans 13 amino acids. Trimming took 1 base from V and 4 from J, leaving 7 bases between them. CDR3 amino acids: CAWSGDNNEKLFF. The CDR3 DNA is TGTGCCTGGAGTGGGGACAATAATGAAAAACTGTTTTTT.

The genes are TRBV10-2 and TRBJ1-2; a possible D gene is TRBD1 (6 bases). Germline CDR1 WSHSY, CDR2 SAAADI. This CDR3 spans 14 amino acids. Trimming removed 10 bases at V and 8 bases at J, with 23 bases between. Here the CDR3 DNA reads TGCGCCACCAGACCGGTCTTTGGGGGGCAGGGCTACACCTTC. Translated, it gives CATRPVFGGQGYTF.

This chain uses TRBV5-6 with TRBJ2-1; 13 bases fit TRBD2. The CDR3 runs 16 residues. In germline, CDR1 is SGHDT, CDR2 YYEEEE. Unmatched junction bases numbered 8, after V lost 5 bases and J lost 6 bases. CDR3 nucleotide sequence: TGTGCCAGCAGACTAGCGGGGGGGCCCAGTCGCAATGAGCAGTTCTTC. It specifies CASRLAGGPSRNEQFF.

The chain carries TRBV18 and TRBJ2-7; tentatively, D is TRBD1 or TRBD2 (5 bases each). Per the germline V gene, CDR1 is KGHSH and CDR2 is LQKENI. The V gene lost 5 bases and the J gene lost 5 bases, with 19 bases spanning the gap. The CDR3 is 15 amino acids. In nucleotides, the CDR3 is TGTGCCAGCTCATACTATGGTAGGGTGGGGGACGAGCAGTACTTC. Protein: CASSYYGRVGDEQYF. The whole variable domain, remainder taken from reference TRBV18 and TRBJ2-7, is NAGVMQNPRHLVRRRGQEARLRCSPMKGHSHVYWYRQLPEEGLKFMVYLQKENIIDESGMPKERFSAEFPKEGPSILRIQQVVRGDSAAYFCASSYYGRVGDEQYFGPGTRLTVT.

The chain couples TRBV7-2 to TRBJ1-4; 11 bases align to TRBD1. The trim removed 4 bases at V and 0 bases at J, leaving 10 bases unmatched. The CDR3 has 19 amino acids. Looked up from germline, CDR1 is SGHTA and CDR2 is FQGNSA. In DNA, the CDR3 is TGTGCCAGCAGCTCGCGGACAGGGGGCGCGGGACCAACTAATGAAAAACTGTTTTTT. This gives the protein CASSSRTGGAGPTNEKLFF. The variable domain in full, with the rest retrieved from reference TRBV7-2 and TRBJ1-4, is GAGVSQSPSNKVTEKGKDVELRCDPISGHTALYWYRQSLGQGLEFLIYFQGNSAPDKSGLPSDRFSAERTGGSVSTLTIQRTQQEDSAVYLCASSSRTGGAGPTNEKLFFGSGTQLSVL.

This clone was detected only once. This chain links TRBV6-4 with TRBJ1-6; TRBD1 matches at 12 bases. The CDR3 spans 16 residues. Per germline, CDR1 MRHNA and CDR2 SNTAGT. V lost 6 bases and J lost 8; bases outside the gene matches: 8. The CDR3 reads CASSPGDRGRDSPLHF. As DNA, the CDR3 is TGTGCCAGCAGCCCCGGGGACAGGGGGCGGGATTCACCCCTCCACTTT.

Written as DNA, the CDR3 is TGTGCCAGCAGTTCTCTGGGGACTAGTGGTTTCAATGAGCAGTTCTTC. Protein product: CASSSLGTSGFNEQFF. The rearrangement joins TRBV27 to TRBJ2-1; 8 bases map to TRBD2. The CDR3 runs to 16 residues. V lost 4 bases, J lost 6 bases, and 11 bases stayed unmatched. CDR1 is MNHEY, CDR2 SMNVEV, per germline (reference sequence).

The V call is TRBV5-1, the J call TRBJ2-3; TRBD2 agrees at 8 bases. The CDR3 consists of 15 residues. From germline, CDR1 is SGHRS and CDR2 YFSETQ. The junction had 10 bases not matched to a gene; V was cut back by 6 bases and J by 4 bases. The CDR3 DNA is TGCGCCAGCACCCCATGGGGGCGGGAGGCAGATACGCAGTATTTT. Amino acids: CASTPWGREADTQYF.

The genes are TRBV4-1 and TRBJ2-1; 9 positions agree with TRBD2. There are 17 residues in the CDR3. CDR1 and CDR2 from the germline V gene are MGHRA and YSYEKL. The junction had 11 bases not matched to a gene; V was cut back by 2 bases and J by 6 bases. The CDR3 here is CASSQTPTSGFINEQFF. The CDR3 region has the DNA TGCGCCAGCAGCCAAACTCCAACTAGCGGGTTCATCAATGAGCAGTTCTTC.

The chain recombines TRBV7-9 with TRBJ2-7; TRBD2 might be the D (5 bases). The germline V gene encodes CDR1 SEHNR and CDR2 FQNEAQ (reference sequence). The V end lost 4 bases, the J end lost 7 bases, and 17 bases lay between the germline ends. The CDR3 runs 14 residues. The CDR3 nucleotides are TGTGCCAGCAGCTCGTTCGGGTCTCGAGGGGAGCAGTACTTC. Residues: CASSSFGSRGEQYF.

The chain carries TRBV13 and TRBJ2-1, with 9 bases matching TRBD2. The trim removed 2 bases at V and 8 bases at J, leaving 7 bases unmatched. Germline V gene sequence: CDR1 PRHDT, CDR2 FYEKMQ (reference sequence). This CDR3 has 15 amino acids. The CDR3: CASSLRRGGRDEQFF. The DNA of the CDR3 is TGTGCCAGCAGCTTACGGCGGGGGGGCCGGGATGAGCAGTTCTTC.

CDR3: CASTGTGAYEQYF. The CDR3 coding sequence is TGCGCCAGCACCGGGACAGGGGCCTACGAGCAGTACTTC. The chain links TRBV10-1 to TRBJ2-7, with 10 bases aligning to TRBD1. CDR3 length equals 13 residues. V lost 7 bases, J lost 2 bases, and 2 bases stayed unmatched. The germline CDR1 and CDR2 sequences are WNHNN and SYGVQD (reference sequence).

This clone was counted between two and nine times. This sample includes further DNA sequences coding for the same CDR3. The gene calls are TRBV15 and TRBJ1-5, with D unclear. CDR1 and CDR2 from the germline V gene are LNHNV and YYDKDF (reference sequence). Trimming removed 0 bases from V and 2 bases from J, with 11 bases in between. This CDR3 has 16 residues. The chain's CDR3 is CATSRDLGQGNQPQHF. CDR3 DNA: TGTGCCACCAGCAGAGATCTTGGGCAGGGCAATCAGCCCCAGCATTTT.

V usage is TRBV6-6 and J usage is TRBJ1-1; D gene uncertain. The V gene lost 6 bases and the J gene lost 7 bases, with 15 bases spanning the gap. From germline, CDR1 is MNHNY and CDR2 SVGAGI (reference sequence). This CDR3 region has 13 residues. CDR3 nucleotides: TGTGCCAGCAGCTCACCAAGGGAGAATGAAGCTTTCTTT. Amino acids: CASSSPRENEAFF.

This chain uses TRBV6-5 with TRBJ1-4; 7 nucleotides agree with TRBD1. The CDR3 loop spans 14 amino acids. Per the germline V gene, CDR1 is MNHEY and CDR2 is SVGAGI. Unmatched junction bases numbered 13, after V lost 10 bases and J lost 8 bases. The CDR3 DNA follows: TGTGCCACCCGACGACAGGGATTGCGGGAAAAACTGTTTTTT. Its translation is CATRRQGLREKLFF.

The sample holds a few counts of this clone. This chain uses TRBV2 with TRBJ2-2; D gene unclear. There are 12 residues in the CDR3. CDR1 is SNHLY, CDR2 FYNNEI, per germline. The ends were cut back, 7 bases at V and 5 bases at J, with 8 bases in the middle. The CDR3 here is CASILRTGELFF. The CDR3 bases are TGTGCCAGCATCCTCCGTACCGGGGAGCTGTTTTTT.

The chain is built from TRBV10-3 and TRBJ1-1, with a possible D match to TRBD1 (5 bases). The CDR3 is 14 residues long. The V gene lost 3 bases and the J gene lost 1 base, with 9 bases spanning the gap. In germline, CDR1 is ENHRY, CDR2 SYGVKD. The CDR3 reads CAISERDWNTEAFF. The CDR3 region has the DNA TGTGCCATCAGTGAACGGGACTGGAACACTGAAGCTTTCTTT.

This clone was counted only a few times. This chain uses TRBV9 with TRBJ2-7, with D perhaps given as TRBD1 or TRBD2 (6 bases each). The ends were cut back, 5 bases at V and 3 bases at J, with 12 bases in the middle. Looked up from germline, CDR1 is SGDLS and CDR2 is YYNGEE. There are 13 residues in the CDR3. As DNA, the CDR3 is TGTGCCAGCAGTCGCGGGGACATCTACGAGCAGTACTTC. Translating it yields CASSRGDIYEQYF.

Written as DNA, the CDR3 is TGTGCCAGCAGACGCGACAGGGTTGGCTACACCTTC. Amino acid sequence: CASRRDRVGYTF. The V gene is TRBV6-1, the J gene TRBJ1-2, with 7 bases identical to TRBD1. Per the germline V gene, CDR1 is MNHNS and CDR2 is SASEGT. This CDR3 comprises 12 residues. V was clipped by 6 bases and J by 7 bases; unmatched bases: 5.

V and J are TRBV7-9 and TRBJ2-3; 8 bases are shared with TRBD2. The germline V gene encodes CDR1 SEHNR and CDR2 FQNEAQ (reference sequence). The V segment lost 1 base and the J segment 2 bases; nucleotides outside the gene matches: 2. The length of the CDR3 is 15 residues. CDR3 residues: CASSLGGRTTDTQYF. As DNA, the CDR3 is TGTGCCAGCAGCTTAGGCGGGAGGACCACAGATACGCAGTATTTT.

The rearrangement joins TRBV5-1 to TRBJ1-2, with TRBD1 as a possible D gene (6 bases). The V gene's germline CDR1 is SGHRS and CDR2 YFSETQ. This CDR3 is built from 17 residues. With 0 bases removed from V and 0 bases from J, the gap between germline ends came to 15 bases. The CDR3 is CASSLVQGPLANYGYTF. The CDR3 nucleotides are TGCGCCAGCAGCTTGGTACAGGGCCCGTTAGCTAACTATGGCTACACCTTC.

This chain joins TRBV2 and TRBJ2-5; 7 nucleotides agree with TRBD2. V gave up 0 bases and J gave up 1 base; unmatched junction bases: 5. Germline CDR1 reads SNHLY; CDR2 reads FYNNEI. The CDR3 contains 16 residues. The CDR3 nucleotides read TGTGCCAGCAGTGAAGCAAACCTAGCGGTCCAAGAGACCCAGTACTTC. This codes for CASSEANLAVQETQYF.

The V gene is TRBV5-3, the J gene TRBJ2-7, with 7 positions matching TRBD2. TRBV5-3 is an ORF for which the function is uncertain. This CDR3 contains 16 residues. V lost 4 bases and J lost 2; bases outside the gene matches: 12. CDR3 DNA sequence: TGTGCCAGAAGCCTGCCTGGACTAGTTTCTACCTACGAGCAGTACTTC. As protein: CARSLPGLVSTYEQYF.

This chain uses TRBV10-3 with TRBJ2-5; perhaps TRBD1 as D (5 bases). This CDR3 has 13 residues. Germline lookup yields CDR1 ENHRY and CDR2 SYGVKD. V lost 3 bases and J lost 2, with 7 bases in between. The CDR3 loop reads CAISDPGQETQYF. CDR3 in DNA: TGTGCCATCAGTGATCCAGGGCAAGAGACCCAGTACTTC.

This clone has more than one count but fewer than ten. The chain carries TRBV6-5 and TRBJ2-7; no reliable D call. The CDR3 length is 13 residues. Germline V lookup: CDR1 MNHEY, CDR2 SVGAGI. V was trimmed by 5 bases and J by 0 bases, leaving 8 bases between them. The DNA of the CDR3 is TGTGCCAGCAGTCCATCCAGCTCCTACGAGCAGTACTTC. It encodes CASSPSSSYEQYF.

This clone was seen more than once but under ten times. The rearrangement joins TRBV6-5 to TRBJ1-4; D unresolved. Trimming shortened V by 2 bases and J by 8 bases, and 3 bases separated the two germline ends. The CDR3 consists of 11 residues. CDR1 is MNHEY and CDR2 is SVGAGI in the germline V gene. CDR3 amino acids: CASSYGEKLFF. CDR3 DNA: TGTGCCAGCAGTTACGGGGAAAAACTGTTTTTT.